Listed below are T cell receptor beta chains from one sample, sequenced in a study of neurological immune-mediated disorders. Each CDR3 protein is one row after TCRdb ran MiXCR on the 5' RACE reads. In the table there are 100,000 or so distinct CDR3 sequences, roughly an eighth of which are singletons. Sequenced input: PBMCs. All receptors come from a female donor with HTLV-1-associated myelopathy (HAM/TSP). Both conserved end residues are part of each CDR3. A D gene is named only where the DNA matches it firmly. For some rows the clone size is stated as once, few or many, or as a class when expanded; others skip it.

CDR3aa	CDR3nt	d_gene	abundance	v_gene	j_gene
CASSLAGSTQYF	TGTGCCAGCAGCTTAGCGGGGAGCACGCAGTATTTT	.	many	TRBV7-2	TRBJ2-3
CASSQGILGGANTGELFF	TGTGCCAGCAGCCAAGGGATCCTCGGGGGCGCGAACACCGGGGAGCTGTTTTTT	.	many	TRBV4-2	TRBJ2-2
CASSQSGPRVTSSTDTQYF	TGCGCCAGCAGCCAGAGCGGCCCCCGGGTTACCTCTAGCACAGATACGCAGTATTTT	.	many	TRBV4-1	TRBJ2-3
CASSLDRLAGANVLTF	TGTGCCAGCAGCTTGGACAGGCTGGCTGGGGCCAACGTCCTGACTTTC	TRBD1	.	TRBV7-8	TRBJ2-6
CSARVRNTEAFF	TGCAGTGCTAGGGTTAGGAACACTGAAGCTTTCTTT	.	many	TRBV20-1	TRBJ1-1
CASSQEAVQGTQYF	TGTGCCAGCAGCCAAGAAGCCGTACAAGGGACCCAGTACTTC	.	.	TRBV3-1	TRBJ2-5
CASTWDSGAQPQHF	TGTGCCAGCACCTGGGACAGTGGGGCTCAGCCCCAGCATTTT	TRBD1	few	TRBV2	TRBJ1-5
CASGALVEQFF	TGCGCCAGCGGCGCACTAGTTGAACAGTTCTTC	.	.	TRBV5-1	TRBJ2-1
CASSRAGGPNTGELFF	TGTGCCAGCAGCCGTGCCGGGGGGCCTAACACCGGGGAGCTGTTTTTT	.	many	TRBV7-9	TRBJ2-2
CASSRGGQGNYEQYF	TGTGCCAGCAGCCGGGGGGGGCAGGGAAACTACGAGCAGTACTTC	TRBD2	many	TRBV5-6	TRBJ2-7
CASSMPIRGGQPQHF	TGTGCCAGTAGTATGCCGATCCGGGGAGGCCAGCCCCAGCATTTT	.	few	TRBV19	TRBJ1-5
CSARVFGVETQYF	TGCAGTGCTAGAGTCTTCGGAGTAGAGACCCAGTACTTC	.	many	TRBV20-1	TRBJ2-5
CASSSTTGRVLEKLFF	TGCGCCAGCAGCTCTACCACCGGGAGGGTCTTAGAAAAACTGTTTTTT	.	many	TRBV5-1	TRBJ1-4
CASSQEGRRKTEAFF	TGTGCCAGCAGCCAGGAGGGCAGGAGGAAAACTGAAGCTTTCTTT	.	once	TRBV11-2	TRBJ1-1
CASSFWTSGNNEQFF	TGTGCCAGCAGCTTTTGGACTAGCGGAAATAATGAGCAGTTCTTC	TRBD2	many	TRBV7-2	TRBJ2-1
CSASSGGVTDTQYF	TGCAGTGCTAGTAGCGGGGGTGTCACAGATACGCAGTATTTT	TRBD2	few	TRBV20-1	TRBJ2-3
CASSLLGTVNTRALFF	TGTGCCAGCAGTTTACTAGGGACAGTTAACACCAGGGCGCTGTTTTTT	TRBD1	.	TRBV27	TRBJ2-2
CASSLGRGSSYEQYF	TGTGCCAGCAGCTTAGGGCGGGGGAGCTCCTACGAGCAGTACTTC	TRBD2	many	TRBV7-2	TRBJ2-7
CASSFGPSYEQYF	TGTGCCAGCAGCTTCGGGCCCTCCTACGAGCAGTACTTC	.	many	TRBV7-2	TRBJ2-7
CASSLHGAGGSYNEQFF	TGTGCCAGCAGTTTGCATGGGGCGGGGGGGTCCTACAATGAGCAGTTCTTC	TRBD2	.	TRBV28	TRBJ2-1
CASSLSHRDRVSETQYF	TGTGCCAGCAGCTTATCGCACCGGGACAGGGTATCTGAGACCCAGTACTTC	TRBD1	.	TRBV7-9	TRBJ2-5
CSVARGVNTGELFF	TGCAGCGTTGCTAGGGGGGTGAACACCGGGGAGCTGTTTTTT	.	many	TRBV29-1	TRBJ2-2
CASSLSQGYEQYF	TGTGCCAGCAGTTTATCCCAGGGTTACGAGCAGTACTTC	.	many	TRBV27	TRBJ2-7
CASRPHGQSHQPQHF	TGTGCCAGCAGACCCCACGGACAGTCCCATCAGCCCCAGCATTTT	.	many	TRBV27	TRBJ1-5
CASRPRTGDQPQHF	TGTGCCAGCAGGCCTAGGACAGGGGACCAGCCCCAGCATTTT	TRBD1	many	TRBV6-5	TRBJ1-5
CSVEDNRVQGYTF	TGCAGCGTTGAAGATAACAGGGTTCAAGGCTACACCTTC	.	many	TRBV29-1	TRBJ1-2
CVSSSLGGMGVDTQYF	TGTGTCAGCAGTTCCCTGGGCGGGATGGGCGTAGATACGCAGTATTTT	.	few	TRBV6-5	TRBJ2-3
CASSRETIWELFF	TGCGCCAGCAGCCGTGAAACCATTTGGGAGCTGTTTTTT	.	many	TRBV5-1	TRBJ2-2
CSAVTDSNQPQHF	TGCAGTGCAGTTACAGATAGCAATCAGCCCCAGCATTTT	.	many	TRBV20-1	TRBJ1-5
CAIRAGTSGLDTQYF	TGTGCCATCAGAGCCGGGACTAGCGGGCTGGATACGCAGTATTTT	TRBD2	many	TRBV10-3	TRBJ2-3
CASTLSSGDHNEQFF	TGTGCCAGCACACTATCTAGCGGGGACCACAATGAGCAGTTCTTC	TRBD2	many	TRBV7-9	TRBJ2-1
CASSTYVSGSSTDTQYF	TGTGCCAGCAGCACTTACGTGTCCGGTTCCAGCACAGATACGCAGTATTTT	.	.	TRBV7-2	TRBJ2-3
CASGDGANVLTF	TGTGCCAGCGGGGATGGGGCCAACGTCCTGACTTTC	.	many	TRBV28	TRBJ2-6
CASSQVGGSTDTQYF	TGCGCCAGCAGCCAAGTAGGGGGGAGCACAGATACGCAGTATTTT	.	many	TRBV5-1	TRBJ2-3
CASSPTTGNNGQPQHF	TGTGCCAGCTCACCTACGACAGGGAATAATGGGCAGCCCCAGCATTTT	TRBD1	.	TRBV18	TRBJ1-5
CAISRGTDTQYF	TGTGCCATCAGTCGGGGCACAGATACGCAGTATTTT	.	many	TRBV10-3	TRBJ2-3
CASSPDRGQGDTQYF	TGTGCCAGCAGCCCGGACAGGGGGCAAGGAGATACGCAGTATTTT	TRBD1	many	TRBV6-5	TRBJ2-3
CATSRVQGSEQYF	TGTGCTACCAGCAGAGTACAGGGTTCCGAGCAGTACTTC	.	many	TRBV15	TRBJ2-7
CATRTGSGEQYF	TGTGCCACCAGGACAGGGTCCGGCGAGCAGTACTTC	TRBD1	many	TRBV24-1	TRBJ2-7
CASSYGAGGPNQPQHF	TGTGCCAGCAGTTACGGGGCAGGGGGCCCCAATCAGCCCCAGCATTTT	TRBD1	many	TRBV6-2/TRBV6-3	TRBJ1-5
CAISEPGQRGNEQFF	TGTGCCATCAGTGAGCCAGGTCAAAGAGGAAATGAGCAGTTCTTC	.	many	TRBV10-3	TRBJ2-1
CASSPRTTYEQYF	TGTGCCAGCAGCCCAAGAACAACGTACGAGCAGTACTTC	.	.	TRBV7-2	TRBJ2-7
CASRMWSSYNSPLHF	TGTGCCAGCAGAATGTGGAGCTCCTATAATTCACCCCTCCACTTT	.	many	TRBV7-2	TRBJ1-6
CASSLYSSATDTQYF	TGTGCCAGCAGTTTATACTCGAGCGCCACAGATACGCAGTATTTT	.	.	TRBV12-3/TRBV12-4	TRBJ2-3
CASSYGTSGGTDTQYF	TGCGCCAGCAGCTATGGGACTAGCGGGGGCACAGATACGCAGTATTTT	TRBD2	few	TRBV5-1	TRBJ2-3
CSASRTAHTNTEAFF	TGCAGTGCTAGTCGCACAGCTCACACGAACACTGAAGCTTTCTTT	.	medium-sized	TRBV20-1	TRBJ1-1
CASSLDGSEQYF	TGCGCCAGCAGCTTGGACGGGAGCGAGCAGTACTTC	.	many	TRBV5-1	TRBJ2-7
CASSFHGSEQYF	TGTGCCAGCAGTTTTCACGGGAGCGAGCAGTACTTC	.	many	TRBV12-3/TRBV12-4	TRBJ2-7
CASSLGTGKQPQHF	TGTGCCAGCAGCCTCGGGACAGGGAAACAGCCCCAGCATTTT	TRBD1	many	TRBV3-1	TRBJ1-5
CASSQEGAGTDTQYF	TGTGCCAGCAGCCAAGAGGGGGCTGGCACAGATACGCAGTATTTT	.	many	TRBV4-2	TRBJ2-3
CASRRASGGAKAGELFF	TGTGCCAGCAGACGGGCCAGCGGGGGGGCCAAAGCCGGGGAGCTGTTTTTT	TRBD2	few	TRBV27	TRBJ2-2